The clone carrying this T cell receptor beta chain was detected once. What it binds is unknown. The sample's time point: week 11, during vaccination. Vaccination comprised doses that each held 300 ug of mutant IDH1 20-mer peptide, plus topical imiquimod. Trimming cost V 0 bases and J 4 bases, with 15 bases left between them. The CDR3 covers 16 residues. Germline V gives CDR1 GTSNPN, CDR2 SVGIG (reference sequence). This record belongs to a study of a mutant IDH1 vaccine in newly diagnosed glioma. The data were produced by immunoSEQ multiplex PCR, yet TCRdb's version contains in-frame clones alone and is incomplete. The data hold under 55,000 clones, with 91% observed a single time.

The clonotype originates from a man in his fifties or sixties with glioma. The rearrangement uses TRBV30 and TRBJ1-4, with D hard to call. Sample: PBMCs, taken from a glioma patient whose treatment included an IDH1 peptide vaccine. Here the CDR3 reads CAWSVLGRNLNEKLFF. The CDR3 DNA reads TGTGCCTGGAGTGTACTTGGACGGAACCTTAATGAAAAACTGTTTTTT.